This T cell receptor beta chain was sequenced in a study of cytomegalovirus exposure and HLA in healthy donors. The wider study: Early released data had about 80 million unique TCRs, all coming from HLA-typed donors.

Primers for the PCR totalled 60 Vbeta and 13 Jbeta. Assay: immunoSEQ multiplex PCR; the TCRdb copy retains only in-frame clones and omits some. The repertoire holds more than 110,000 clones, under 80% seen once, with around 9.1% in the top ten. The clonotype originates from a woman aged 45-59 years in good health and CMV-seropositive. Sequenced material: PBMCs.

CDR3 loop: CASSFDTQGYGYTF. The CDR3 DNA reads TGTGCCAGCAGCTTCGACACCCAAGGCTATGGCTACACCTTC. This chain connects TRBV5-4 to TRBJ1-2; unclear D gene. The CDR3 runs to 14 residues. Trimming pared 2 bases from V and 4 bases from J, leaving 12 bases between. CDR1 is SGHNT, CDR2 YYREEE, per germline (reference sequence).